A selection of T cell receptor beta chains follows, all from one sample in a study of T cell changes during pregnancy in multiple sclerosis. Assay used: immunoSEQ multiplex PCR; TCRdb lists only in-frame clones, some missing. This sample carries approximately 30,000 clones, 89% of them seen once, and the ten largest clones take around 0.8%. Source: CD4+ T cells from peripheral blood mononuclear cells, taken in the second trimester of pregnancy. The source of these receptors is a female donor with multiple sclerosis, enrolled in a pregnancy study. The CDR3 runs from the conserved cysteine through the conserved F or W. The D gene is left open where the match is weak. Clone size is given for some rows only: seen once, a few or many times, or a class if the clone is expanded.

>TRBJ1-2|NA|NA|TRBV5-6
CASSLGQKYGYTF
TGTGCCAGCAGCTTGGGGCAGAAATATGGCTACACCTTC
>TRBJ1-3|NA|NA|TRBV7-2
CASSLGGEWGNTIYF
TGTGCCAGCAGCTTAGGTGGGGAGTGGGGAAACACCATATATTTT
>TRBJ2-3|TRBD2|NA|TRBV5-4
CASSLKASGGAVDTQYF
TGTGCCAGCAGCTTGAAGGCTAGCGGGGGGGCAGTAGATACGCAGTATTTT
>TRBJ1-2|NA|NA|TRBV7-9
CASSSPKWGRNNYGYTF
TGTGCCAGCAGCTCCCCCAAGTGGGGGCGGAATAACTATGGCTACACCTTC
>TRBJ2-1|NA|NA|TRBV28
CASSSGQNYNEQFF
TGTGCCAGCAGTTCCGGACAGAACTACAATGAGCAGTTCTTC
>TRBJ2-1|TRBD2|NA|TRBV4-2
CASSQDGGGLRNEQFF
TGTGCCAGCAGCCAAGATGGCGGGGGGCTCCGCAATGAGCAGTTCTTC
>TRBJ2-7|NA|NA|TRBV5-4
CASSITGSWEQYF
TGTGCCAGCAGCATAACAGGGTCATGGGAGCAGTACTTC
>TRBJ2-1|TRBD2|NA|TRBV5-6
CASVPPGLHSYNEQFF
TGTGCCAGCGTTCCTCCGGGACTACACTCCTACAATGAGCAGTTCTTC
>TRBJ1-1|TRBD1|once|TRBV11-2
CASSSRQGGDTEAFF
TGTGCCAGCAGCTCGCGACAGGGTGGAGACACTGAAGCTTTCTTT
>TRBJ2-1|NA|NA|TRBV11-2
CASSPVTSDEQFF
TGTGCCAGCAGCCCGGTCACAAGCGATGAGCAGTTCTTC
>TRBJ1-4|NA|NA|TRBV5-6
CASSLVSTNEKLFF
TGTGCCAGCAGCTTGGTCTCAACTAATGAAAAACTGTTTTTT
>TRBJ2-6|NA|NA|TRBV11-1
CASGVFSGANVLTF
TGTGCCAGCGGAGTGTTCTCTGGGGCCAACGTCCTGACTTTC
>TRBJ2-1|TRBD2|NA|TRBV5-4
CASSFRRGEYNEQFF
TGTGCCAGCAGCTTTAGGCGGGGGGAATACAATGAGCAGTTCTTC
>TRBJ1-4|TRBD1|NA|TRBV10-2
CASSQVGTADEKLFF
TGCGCCAGCAGCCAGGTGGGGACAGCGGATGAAAAACTGTTTTTT
>TRBJ1-2|NA|NA|TRBV19
CASSIGGAYGYTF
TGTGCCAGTAGTATTGGGGGGGCCTATGGCTACACCTTC
>TRBJ1-4|TRBD1|NA|TRBV6-5
CASSPTGVSGEKLFF
TGTGCCAGCAGTCCCACAGGGGTCAGCGGGGAAAAACTGTTTTTT
>TRBJ2-7|TRBD1|NA|TRBV5-1
CASSLGTGAYEQYF
TGCGCCAGCAGCTTGGGGACAGGGGCTTACGAGCAGTACTTC
>TRBJ2-4|NA|NA|TRBV5-6
CASSTYRAYKNIQYF
TGTGCCAGCAGCACCTACAGGGCCTACAAAAACATTCAGTACTTC
>TRBJ2-7|NA|NA|TRBV7-9
CASSFMGPYYEQYF
TGTGCCAGCAGCTTCATGGGCCCATACTACGAGCAGTACTTC
>TRBJ1-2|TRBD1|NA|TRBV19
CASRQLTGTGDYGYTF
TGTGCCAGTAGACAACTTACCGGGACAGGGGATTATGGCTACACCTTC
>TRBJ2-1|TRBD1|NA|TRBV7-2
CASSFWAGTDYNEQFF
TGTGCCAGCAGCTTCTGGGCCGGGACAGACTACAATGAGCAGTTCTTC
>TRBJ2-7|NA|NA|TRBV4-3
CASSQDVRHSYEQYF
TGCGCCAGCAGCCAAGATGTCAGACATTCCTACGAGCAGTACTTC
>TRBJ2-7|TRBD1|NA|TRBV11-2
CASSFIRTGTYEQYF
TGTGCCAGCAGCTTCATACGGACAGGGACCTACGAGCAGTACTTC
>TRBJ1-1|NA|once|TRBV7-3
CASSLTSAGATEAFF
TGTGCCAGCAGCTTAACGTCGGCGGGGGCCACTGAAGCTTTCTTT
>TRBJ2-7|TRBD1|NA|TRBV28
CASSRTGATYEQYF
TGTGCCAGCAGTCGGACAGGGGCGACCTACGAGCAGTACTTC
>TRBJ2-1|NA|once|TRBV20-1
CSQGGYNEQFF
TGCAGCCAGGGGGGCTACAATGAGCAGTTCTTC
>TRBJ1-2|TRBD1|once|TRBV6-5
CASSAGQGDIYGYTF
TGTGCCAGCAGTGCCGGACAGGGAGATATCTATGGCTACACCTTC
>TRBJ2-1|NA|NA|TRBV10-3
CAIGGTAKEPSSYNEQFF
TGTGCCATCGGGGGGACTGCCAAAGAACCCTCCTCCTACAATGAGCAGTTCTTC
>TRBJ1-1|TRBD1|once|TRBV5-1
CASSTTGGSTEAFF
TGCGCCAGCAGCACGACAGGGGGTAGCACTGAAGCTTTCTTT
>TRBJ1-1|TRBD1|few|TRBV5-1
CASSLGQGENTEAFF
TGCGCCAGCAGCTTGGGACAGGGGGAGAACACTGAAGCTTTCTTT
>TRBJ2-2|TRBD1|NA|TRBV5-4
CASSSGQERSTGELFF
TGTGCCAGCAGCTCGGGACAGGAACGGAGCACCGGGGAGCTGTTTTTT
>TRBJ1-5|NA|NA|TRBV6-6
CASRENQPQHF
TGTGCCAGCAGGGAGAATCAGCCCCAGCATTTT
>TRBJ1-1|TRBD1|few|TRBV18
CASSRQGNTEAFF
TGTGCCAGCTCACGACAGGGAAACACTGAAGCTTTCTTT
>TRBJ2-7|NA|NA|TRBV7-6
CASSLGTSSYEQYF
TGTGCCAGCAGCTTGGGGACATCCTCCTACGAGCAGTACTTC
>TRBJ2-7|NA|NA|TRBV6-1
CASSEQQGYEQYF
TGTGCCAGCAGTGAACAACAGGGCTACGAGCAGTACTTC
>TRBJ2-3|TRBD2|NA|TRBV10-3
CAISESSGGSGDTQYF
TGTGCCATCAGTGAATCTAGCGGGGGCTCGGGAGATACGCAGTATTTT
>TRBJ2-1|NA|NA|TRBV4-3
CASSQEEIPSYNEQFF
TGCGCCAGCAGCCAAGAAGAGATACCGTCATACAATGAGCAGTTCTTC
>TRBJ1-4|NA|NA|TRBV19
CASSIISEEKLFF
TGTGCCAGTAGTATTATTTCAGAAGAAAAACTGTTTTTT
>TRBJ2-4|TRBD1|NA|TRBV10-2
CASKGIGGQLAKNIQYF
TGCGCCAGCAAAGGTATAGGGGGACAGCTAGCCAAAAACATTCAGTACTTC
>TRBJ1-1|TRBD1|NA|TRBV7-2
CASSLYPGGDAEAFF
TGTGCCAGCAGCTTATACCCAGGGGGCGACGCTGAAGCTTTCTTT
>TRBJ1-3|NA|NA|TRBV9
CASSVGRDSTYGNTIYF
TGTGCCAGCAGCGTAGGCCGGGACTCAACCTATGGGAACACCATATATTTT
>TRBJ2-5|TRBD2|NA|TRBV5-1
CASSFSGGRQETQYF
TGCGCCAGCAGCTTTAGCGGGGGGCGGCAGGAGACCCAGTACTTC
>TRBJ2-3|NA|NA|TRBV5-5
CASRRTDTQYF
TGTGCCAGCAGGAGGACAGATACGCAGTATTTT
>TRBJ1-4|NA|NA|TRBV18
CASSPGADRDNEKLFF
TGTGCCAGCTCACCAGGGGCTGACCGAGATAATGAAAAACTGTTTTTT
>TRBJ1-4|NA|NA|TRBV4-1
CASSLHGKLFF
TGCGCCAGCAGCCTCCACGGTAAACTGTTTTTT
>TRBJ2-3|TRBD2|once|TRBV5-1
CASSLRGVGADTQYF
TGCGCCAGCAGCTTGCGGGGGGTGGGCGCAGATACGCAGTATTTT
>TRBJ1-4|NA|NA|TRBV4-1
CASSQVALLATNEKLFF
TGCGCCAGCAGCCAAGTTGCGCTTCTGGCAACTAATGAAAAACTGTTTTTT